This T cell receptor beta chain is from a study of response to subunit inactivated influenza vaccine. One entry per CDR3 protein, called by TCRdb with MiXCR from the RT-PCR reads. The data hold around 200,000 distinct CDR3 sequences, with more than 10% observed a single time. The CDR3 is 15 residues long. Trimming cost V 4 bases and J 4 bases; bases outside gene matches: 5. The table lists this clonotype with a few counts. This sample was shared with a second study, whose subject was T cells expressing NK-cell markers. Turning to that study: UMI-tagged 5'RACE template switching yielded the TCR beta cDNA. CD3+CD56+NKG2C+, CD3+CD56+NKG2C- and CD3+CD56-NKG2C+ T cells, once sorted, supplied the TCR beta repertoires. Similarly, these clonotypes led the CD3+CD56-NKG2C+ fraction as well in a handful of donors.

This chain uses TRBV12-3 or TRBV12-4 with TRBJ2-2; 8 bases are shared with TRBD2. Source: CD8+ T cells sorted from PBMCs, taken 11 to 12 days after vaccination. This sequence originates from a man aged 45-65 years who received an inactivated influenza vaccine. CDR3 sequence (DNA): TGTGCCAGCAGTTCGTACGGGAGGGGCACCGGGGAGCTGTTTTTT. This encodes CASSSYGRGTGELFF.